This TCR beta chain was sequenced for a study of OX40 agonist ivuxolimab in advanced cancers. Overall study context: In this trial design, patients received ivuxolimab intravenously at 0.01 to 10 mg/kg every 2 weeks. From about 23 to 85 years was the age range, with a mean of roughly 64 years, and about 78% were male.

The CDR3 length is 16 residues. Findings of the study overall: Among the lowest peripheral clonal expansion occurred in 0.1-3.0 mg/kg partial responders. Low normalized T-cell clonal expansion was also seen in some nonresponders.

This clone was seen more than once but under ten times. Its antigen is not known. Data came from immunoSEQ multiplex PCR; TCRdb stores just in-frame clones and leaves some out. The sample contains approximately 81,000 clones, more than 65% of which appear only once. V usage is TRBV21-1 and J usage is TRBJ2-7. TRBV21-1 is shown as a pseudogene. Sequencing used CD4+ or CD8+ T cells sorted from blood, obtained in a trial of the OX40 agonist ivuxolimab. The TCR sequence derives from an adult with an advanced solid tumor such as melanoma, head and neck, liver or kidney cancer. CDR3 protein: CASSRSRPASSYEQYF. Written as DNA, the CDR3 is TGTGCCAGCAGCAGATCTCGGCCAGCATCCTCCTACGAGCAGTACTTC.